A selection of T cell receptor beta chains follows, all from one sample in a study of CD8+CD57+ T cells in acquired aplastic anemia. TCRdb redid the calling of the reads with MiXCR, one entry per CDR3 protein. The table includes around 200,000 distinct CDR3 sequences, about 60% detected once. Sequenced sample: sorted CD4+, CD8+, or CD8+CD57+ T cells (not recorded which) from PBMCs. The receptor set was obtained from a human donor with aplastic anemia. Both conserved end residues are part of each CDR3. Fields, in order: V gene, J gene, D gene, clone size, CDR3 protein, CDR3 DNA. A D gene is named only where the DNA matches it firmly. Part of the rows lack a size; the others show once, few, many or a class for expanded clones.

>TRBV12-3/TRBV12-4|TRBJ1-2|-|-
CASSQDRGYTF
TGTGCCAGCAGTCAAGATAGGGGCTACACCTTC
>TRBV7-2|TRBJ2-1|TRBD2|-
CASSLVASGLNEQFF
TGTGCCAGCAGCTTAGTGGCTAGCGGCTTGAATGAGCAGTTCTTC
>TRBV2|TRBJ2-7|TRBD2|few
CASSVLAGAGTYEQYF
TGTGCCAGCAGTGTACTAGCGGGGGCCGGGACCTACGAGCAGTACTTC
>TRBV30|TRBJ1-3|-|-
CAWNLVTGNTIYF
TGTGCCTGGAACCTCGTCACTGGAAACACCATATATTTT
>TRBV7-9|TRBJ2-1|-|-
CASSQPRTHEQFF
TGTGCCAGCAGCCAGCCCCGGACACATGAGCAGTTCTTC
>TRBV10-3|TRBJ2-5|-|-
CAISQESLHQETQYF
TGTGCCATCAGCCAGGAGAGCCTCCACCAAGAGACCCAGTACTTC
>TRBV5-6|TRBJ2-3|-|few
CASSLEGGLGGDTQYF
TGTGCCAGCAGCTTAGAAGGGGGACTCGGAGGGGATACGCAGTATTTT
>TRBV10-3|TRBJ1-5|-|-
CAISEQNSNQPQHF
TGTGCCATCAGTGAACAAAATAGCAATCAGCCCCAGCATTTT
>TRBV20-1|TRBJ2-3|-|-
CSARDSQRAQYF
TGCAGTGCTAGAGATTCTCAGCGGGCGCAGTATTTT
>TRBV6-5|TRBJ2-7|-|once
CASSPDGAAGYEQYF
TGTGCCAGCAGCCCCGACGGAGCAGCGGGTTACGAGCAGTACTTC
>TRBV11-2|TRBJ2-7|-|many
CASSDGSPEQYF
TGTGCCAGCAGCGACGGCTCACCCGAGCAGTACTTC
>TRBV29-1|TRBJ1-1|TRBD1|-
CSVGGGGTEVAFF
TGCAGCGTCGGCGGAGGGGGCACTGAGGTAGCTTTCTTT
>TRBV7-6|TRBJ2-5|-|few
CASSLDEGRVETQYF
TGTGCCAGCAGCTTAGATGAGGGCAGGGTTGAGACCCAGTACTTC
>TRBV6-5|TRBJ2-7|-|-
CASSVVQWYEQHF
TGTGCCAGCAGTGTCGTGCAATGGTACGAGCAGCACTTC
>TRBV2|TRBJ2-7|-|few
CASSEGDSGSYEQYF
TGTGCCAGCAGTGAAGGTGACAGCGGTTCCTACGAGCAGTACTTC
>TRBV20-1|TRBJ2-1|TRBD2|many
CSASRLAGDNEQFF
TGCAGTGCTTCCCGACTAGCGGGGGACAATGAGCAGTTCTTC
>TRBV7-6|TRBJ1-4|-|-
CASSARDGANEKLFF
TGTGCCAGCAGCGCGCGGGACGGAGCTAATGAAAAACTGTTTTTT
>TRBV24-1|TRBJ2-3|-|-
CATSDHPSRGTDTQYF
TGTGCCACCAGTGATCATCCTAGCAGAGGAACAGATACGCAGTATTTT
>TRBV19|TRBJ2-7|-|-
CASSIVGSGSYEQYF
TGTGCCAGTAGTATAGTTGGTAGCGGCTCCTACGAGCAGTACTTC
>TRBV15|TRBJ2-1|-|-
CATSRPGPQAFDEQFF
TGTGCCACCAGCAGACCCGGACCCCAGGCATTCGATGAGCAGTTCTTC
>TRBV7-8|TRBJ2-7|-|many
CASSLGTASYEQYF
TGTGCCAGCAGCTTAGGGACAGCTTCCTACGAGCAGTACTTC
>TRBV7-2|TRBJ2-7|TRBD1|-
CASSQEAGGREQYF
TGTGCCAGCAGCCAAGAAGCAGGGGGCCGCGAGCAGTACTTC